Given below is one T cell receptor (beta chain) in context. No antigen is known for it. PCR primers comprised 60 Vbeta and 13 Jbeta primers. The protocol was immunoSEQ multiplex PCR, while the TCRdb copy is restricted to in-frame clones and leaves out a portion. The sample yields 150,000 or so clones, of which the top ten take up approximately 1.5%. This sample was taken from a study of cytomegalovirus exposure and HLA in healthy donors. General study points: TRBV6-2, TRBV6-3 and other indistinguishable V segments were excluded. Presence/absence analyses supposed approximately even sequencing depth among donors.

Looked up from germline, CDR1 is MNHNY and CDR2 is SVGAGI (reference sequence). This CDR3 contains 16 residues. J gave up 1 base and V 2 bases, and 6 bases lay outside the gene matches. V and J are TRBV6-6 and TRBJ2-3; TRBD2 matches 7 bases. This receptor was identified in a woman in her forties or fifties in good health and CMV-seronegative. The material sequenced was PBMCs. The CDR3 sequence: CASSYGRAGGTDTQYF. CDR3 sequence (DNA): TGTGCCAGCAGTTACGGAAGGGCGGGAGGCACAGATACGCAGTATTTT.